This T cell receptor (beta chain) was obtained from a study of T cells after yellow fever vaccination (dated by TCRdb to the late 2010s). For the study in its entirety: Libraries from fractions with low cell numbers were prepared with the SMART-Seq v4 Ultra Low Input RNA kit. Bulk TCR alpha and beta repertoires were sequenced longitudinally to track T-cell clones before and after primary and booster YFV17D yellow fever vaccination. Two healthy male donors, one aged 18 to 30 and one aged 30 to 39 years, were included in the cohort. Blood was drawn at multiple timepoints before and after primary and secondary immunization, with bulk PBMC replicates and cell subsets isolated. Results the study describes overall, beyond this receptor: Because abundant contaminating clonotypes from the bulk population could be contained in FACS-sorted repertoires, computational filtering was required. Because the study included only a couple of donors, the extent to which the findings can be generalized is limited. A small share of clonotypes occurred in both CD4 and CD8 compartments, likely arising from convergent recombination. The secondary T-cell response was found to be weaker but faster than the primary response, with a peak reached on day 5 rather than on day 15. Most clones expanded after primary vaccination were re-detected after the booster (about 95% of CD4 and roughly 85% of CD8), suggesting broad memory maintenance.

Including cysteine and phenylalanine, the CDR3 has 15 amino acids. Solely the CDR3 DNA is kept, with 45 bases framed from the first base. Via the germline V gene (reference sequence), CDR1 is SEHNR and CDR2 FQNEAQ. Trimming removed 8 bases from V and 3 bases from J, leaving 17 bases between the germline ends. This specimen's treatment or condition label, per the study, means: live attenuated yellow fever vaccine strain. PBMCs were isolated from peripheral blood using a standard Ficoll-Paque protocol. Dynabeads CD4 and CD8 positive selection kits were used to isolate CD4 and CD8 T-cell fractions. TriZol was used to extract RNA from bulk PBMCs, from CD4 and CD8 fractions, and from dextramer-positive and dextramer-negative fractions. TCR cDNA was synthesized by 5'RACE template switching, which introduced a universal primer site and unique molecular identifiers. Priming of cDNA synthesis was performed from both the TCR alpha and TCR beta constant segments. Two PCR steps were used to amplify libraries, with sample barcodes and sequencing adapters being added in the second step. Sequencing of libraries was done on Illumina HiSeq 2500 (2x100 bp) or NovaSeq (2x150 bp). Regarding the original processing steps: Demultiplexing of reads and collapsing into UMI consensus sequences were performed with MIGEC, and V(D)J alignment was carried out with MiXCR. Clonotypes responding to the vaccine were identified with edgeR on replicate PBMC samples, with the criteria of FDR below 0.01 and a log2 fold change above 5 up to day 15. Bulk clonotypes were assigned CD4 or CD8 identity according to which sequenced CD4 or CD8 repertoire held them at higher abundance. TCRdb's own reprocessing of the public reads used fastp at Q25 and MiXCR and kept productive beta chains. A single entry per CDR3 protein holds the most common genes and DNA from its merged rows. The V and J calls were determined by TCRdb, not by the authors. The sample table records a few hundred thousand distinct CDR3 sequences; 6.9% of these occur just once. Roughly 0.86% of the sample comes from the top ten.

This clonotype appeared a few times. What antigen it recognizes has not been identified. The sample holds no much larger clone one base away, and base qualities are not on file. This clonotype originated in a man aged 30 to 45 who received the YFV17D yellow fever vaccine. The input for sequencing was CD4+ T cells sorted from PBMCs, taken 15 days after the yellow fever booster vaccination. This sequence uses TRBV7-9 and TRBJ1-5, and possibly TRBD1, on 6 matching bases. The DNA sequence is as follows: TGTGCCAGCTCCACAGGGTCGGGGCACAATCAGCCCCAGCATTTT. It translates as CASSTGSGHNQPQHF.